What follows are 14 T cell receptor beta chains derived from one specimen sequenced in a study of T cell repertoires in cytomegalovirus infection. What these receptors recognize is not known. One entry per CDR3 protein results from TCRdb running MiXCR on the reads. The top ten clones hold 10% to 15% of a sample with about 900,000 distinct CDR3 sequences, roughly a third of them seen once. The specimen was cultured CD8+ T cells from PBMCs, collected from culture after CMV antigen stimulation. These receptors came from a human donor in good health (CMV status not recorded). Some clones in this sample may be carry-over from other donors' samples.

The CDR3 here is CASRTGISTDTQYF. The CDR3 nucleotides are TGTGCCAGCAGAACTGGGATTAGCACAGATACGCAGTATTTT. V is TRBV27 and J is TRBJ2-3; no definite D call. V lost 6 bases to trimming and J lost 0 bases, with 10 bases between them. The CDR3 is 14 residues long. From germline, CDR1 is MNHEY and CDR2 SMNVEV (reference sequence).

This chain connects TRBV27 to TRBJ2-7; D gene ambiguous. Germline CDR1 MNHEY, CDR2 SMNVEV (reference sequence). V was cut by 3 bases and J by 0 bases, with 12 bases left in between. This CDR3 contains 15 residues. The CDR3 bases are TGTGCCAGCAGTTTGGGCAGATCTATCTCCTACGAGCAGTACTTC. Protein product: CASSLGRSISYEQYF.

A note on this clonotype: A read error may account for a junction end that differs from germline. This sequence joins TRBV6-5 and TRBJ1-5; D perhaps matches TRBD1 (6 bases). Germline V gene sequence: CDR1 MNHEY, CDR2 SVGAGI. This CDR3 contains 14 residues. The CDR3 nucleotides read TGTACCAGCAGTCCAGATCAGGGGCCCCAGCCCCAGCATTTT. It codes for CTSSPDQGPQPQHF.

In regard to this clonotype: A much more abundant neighbour one base away suggests this may be a read error. The conserved final phenylalanine or tryptophan is absent from the CDR3, which likely points to a read error. The chain links TRBV7-8 to TRBJ2-1; no clear D gene. Germline CDR1 SGHVS, CDR2 FQNEAQ. CDR3 length: 13 amino acids. V was cut by 4 bases and J by 6 bases, with 10 bases left in between. Here the CDR3 reads CASSSMGSNEQFS. CDR3 nucleotides: TGTGCCAGCAGCTCTATGGGCAGCAATGAGCAGTTCTCC.

V is TRBV6-2 or TRBV6-3 and J is TRBJ2-1; D remains ambiguous. The V gene's germline CDR1 is MNHEY and CDR2 SVGEGT. The CDR3 loop spans 14 amino acids. Trimming took off 5 bases at V and 6 bases at J, with 14 bases between the two ends. The CDR3, as DNA: TGTGCCAGCAGTCCCATTGACTTGGGCAATGAGCAGTTCTTC. This sequence encodes CASSPIDLGNEQFF.

The V gene is TRBV7-9, the J gene TRBJ2-3, with 11 bases lining up with TRBD2. The CDR3 has 17 amino acids. Germline V gives CDR1 SEHNR, CDR2 FQNEAQ (reference sequence). V lost 3 bases and J lost 0; bases outside the gene matches: 5. CDR3 coding DNA: TGTGCCAGCAGCTTCTCTAGCGGGGGGCCTAGCACAGATACGCAGTATTTT. Amino acids: CASSFSSGGPSTDTQYF.

The V gene is TRBV6-1, the J gene TRBJ2-5; 12 nucleotides agree with TRBD2. CDR3 length equals 16 residues. V dropped 3 bases and J dropped 0; count of bases not matched to a gene: 2. CDR1 is MNHNS and CDR2 is SASEGT in the germline V gene. This CDR3 reads CASSDASGGDQETQYF. The CDR3 DNA reads TGTGCCAGCAGTGACGCTAGCGGGGGGGACCAAGAGACCCAGTACTTC.

The CDR3 protein is CASSLIEGGNTEAFF. The CDR3 DNA is TGTGCCAGCAGTTTAATTGAAGGGGGGAACACTGAAGCTTTCTTT. V gene TRBV28 combines with J gene TRBJ1-1, with TRBD1 as a possible D gene (6 bases). The CDR3 is 15 amino acids. The V and J ends lost 2 bases and 1 base respectively, with 11 bases between them. Germline V gene lookup returns CDR1 MDHEN and CDR2 SYDVKM.

This clonotype was counted only a few times. The chain combines TRBV4-1 with TRBJ1-2; D is ambiguous. V gave up 4 bases and J gave up 3 bases, with 21 bases separating them. Germline lookup yields CDR1 MGHRA and CDR2 YSYEKL. The CDR3 length is 17 residues. Written as DNA, the CDR3 is TGCGCCAGCAGCCGTCTGGATGGCGGGTACGAAGACTATGGCTACACCTTC. Translation gives CASSRLDGGYEDYGYTF.

The chain combines TRBV20-1 with TRBJ2-1; 8 bases are a match to TRBD2. The CDR3 has 14 amino acids. V gave up 5 bases and J gave up 2 bases; unmatched junction bases: 5. Germline CDR1 reads DFQATT; CDR2 reads SNEGSKA (reference sequence). The CDR3 reads CSAPGTRPYNEQFF. In nucleotides, the CDR3 is TGCAGTGCTCCCGGGACTAGACCCTACAATGAGCAGTTCTTC.

The chain uses TRBV7-9 and TRBJ1-2; TRBD1 might be the D (6 bases). V lost 2 bases, J lost 4 bases, and 11 bases lay in between. From germline, CDR1 is SEHNR and CDR2 FQNEAQ (reference sequence). This CDR3 has 14 amino acids. The CDR3 DNA is TGTGCCAGCAGCTTATACAGGGTTGGCTATGGCTACACCTTC. Translating it yields CASSLYRVGYGYTF. Full variable domain (missing parts from reference TRBV7-9 and TRBJ1-2): DTGVSQNPRHKITKRGQNVTFRCDPISEHNRLYWYRQTLGQGPEFLTYFQNEAQLEKSRLLSDRFSAERPKGSFSTLEIQRTEQGDSAMYLCASSLYRVGYGYTFGSGTRLTVV.

This clonotype came up many times. The chain uses TRBV6-1 and TRBJ2-3; TRBD1 is a possible D gene (5 bases). Between the trimmed V and J ends, which lost 5 bases and 2 bases, there was a span of 11 bases. The CDR3 loop spans 14 amino acids. Per the germline V gene, CDR1 is MNHNS and CDR2 is SASEGT. CDR3 in amino acids: CASSTWGPTDTQYF. DNA of the CDR3: TGTGCCAGCAGTACCTGGGGCCCCACAGATACGCAGTATTTT.

This clonotype has a handful of counts. The V and J genes are TRBV6-2 or TRBV6-3 and TRBJ2-1; TRBD2 matches at 7 bases. CDR3 length: 16 amino acids. Germline values: CDR1 MNHEY, CDR2 SVGEGT. V trimming: 4 bases; J trimming: 8 bases; junction bases outside the gene matches: 14. CDR3 residues: CASSLGSGDAPHEQFF. The CDR3 bases are TGTGCCAGCAGTTTAGGGAGCGGGGACGCCCCACATGAGCAGTTCTTC.

The genes are TRBV7-2 and TRBJ1-5; a possible D gene is TRBD1 (6 bases). Trimming removed 6 bases at V and 0 bases at J, with 12 bases between. The CDR3 runs 15 residues. In germline, CDR1 is SGHTA, CDR2 FQGNSA. DNA of the CDR3: TGTGCCAGCAGTTACACAGGGAGTAGCAATCAGCCCCAGCATTTT. Translating it yields CASSYTGSSNQPQHF. The whole variable domain, filled in from reference TRBV7-2 and TRBJ1-5, reads GAGVSQSPSNKVTEKGKDVELRCDPISGHTALYWYRQSLGQGLEFLIYFQGNSAPDKSGLPSDRFSAERTGGSVSTLTIQRTQQEDSAVYLCASSYTGSSNQPQHFGDGTRLSIL.